This T cell receptor (beta chain) was observed in a study of T-cell memory formation after mild COVID-19. With 1 base removed from V and 9 bases from J, the gap between germline ends came to 10 bases. Germline V lookup: CDR1 MNHEY, CDR2 SVGEGT. This CDR3 comprises 13 residues. This clonotype was recorded a few times. Each CDR3 protein gets one entry after TCRdb re-called the 5' RACE reads with MiXCR. The sample holds a few hundred thousand distinct CDR3 sequences, approximately 15% seen once. The J gene is TRBJ2-1, the V gene TRBV6-2 or TRBV6-3, with no clear D. This TCR derives from a man between 18 and 29 years old who had mild COVID-19 (a few samples of this study predate the infection). Cell type and time point are not known. The specimen sequenced was PBMCs or a T cell subset sorted from them (not recorded which). The CDR3 region has the DNA TGTGCCAGCAGTTACTACCTGAGAGGTGAGCAGTTCTTC. Amino acid sequence: CASSYYLRGEQFF.